The subject of this entry is one T cell receptor beta chain. This record belongs to a study of control samples from healthy donors and cancer patients. The table came from immunoSEQ multiplex PCR; TCRdb's copy has only in-frame clones and leaves some out. The sample has 130,000 or so clones; around 90% are singletons. Germline loops: CDR1 SNHLY, CDR2 FYNNEI. Trimming took off 7 bases at V and 6 bases at J, with 9 bases between the two ends. There are 11 residues in the CDR3. The TCR originated in a man between 18 and 35 years old in good health. The specimen sequenced was blood. V and J are TRBV2 and TRBJ1-2; the D is unclear. The CDR3 bases are TGTGCCAGCACGGTTCGGGATGGCTACACCTTC. Amino acid sequence: CASTVRDGYTF.